The entry below gives a single T cell receptor (beta chain) sequence along with its context. Here immunoSEQ multiplex PCR was the method, and the copy in TCRdb shows in-frame clones only, minus some. The data contain about 220,000 clones, about 84% of them singletons. The sample comes from a study of blood T cell repertoires in COVID-19. This clonotype originated in a human donor in a cohort sampled during active COVID-19. The sequenced sample was peripheral blood.

For the CDR3, the DNA is TGTGCCAGCAGCTTGGACAGGGGAGTTGGGGAGCAGTTCTTC. It codes for CASSLDRGVGEQFF. The chain is built from TRBV11-1 and TRBJ2-1, with 9 positions matching TRBD1. This CDR3 region has 14 residues. Germline-derived CDR1 and CDR2 are SGHAT and FQDESV (reference sequence). Trimming at V came to 3 bases and at J to 10 bases, leaving 7 bases not matched to a gene.